The subject of this entry is one TCR beta chain. This CDR3 spans 18 amino acids. The V end lost 0 bases, the J end lost 5 bases, and 23 bases lay between the germline ends. Germline CDR1 and CDR2: SGHKS and YYEKEE (reference sequence). This record belongs to a study of OX40 agonist ivuxolimab in advanced cancers. At the level of the study: Patients were treated with intravenous ivuxolimab, dosed at 0.01 to 10 mg/kg and infused every 2 weeks.

Some clones are missing from TCRdb's copy, which holds only in-frame ones; the method was immunoSEQ multiplex PCR. The data show more than 50,000 clones, roughly 84% seen once. The chain combines TRBV5-5 with TRBJ2-5; the D call may be TRBD1 or TRBD2 (5 bases each). The clonotype was recovered from an adult with an advanced solid tumor such as melanoma, head and neck, liver or kidney cancer. Sequences were derived from CD4+ or CD8+ T cells sorted from blood, sampled in a trial of the OX40 agonist ivuxolimab. The CDR3 DNA reads TGTGCCAGCAGCTTGGCTACCTCGTTGGCGGGTGAGGGGGAGACCCAGTACTTC. This encodes CASSLATSLAGEGETQYF.